This T cell receptor (beta chain) was captured in a study of T cell responses to AZD1222 COVID-19 vaccine. Profiling relied on immunoSEQ multiplex PCR, and the TCRdb table lists in-frame clones only, not all of them. The sample yields about 120,000 clones, 80% to 90% seen once. As to this clone: Its antigen is unidentified.

Study-wide points: Nearly half of unique spike-specific TCRs reportedly avoided B.1.351 and B.1.1.7 mutated regions. Vaccine-associated CD4 TCRs ranged over spike, dominating at 160-218 and 743-854.

The starting material was peripheral blood, obtained on day 0 of MenACWY control vaccination. The sequence came from an adult in good health.

The CDR3 bases are TGTGCCAGCAGTTTTATATCCGGAAACACCATATATTTT. Amino acids: CASSFISGNTIYF. The chain is built from TRBV27 and TRBJ1-3; unclear D gene. Germline-derived CDR1 and CDR2 are MNHEY and SMNVEV (reference sequence). Trimming stripped 3 bases from V and 4 bases from J, with 7 bases between. The CDR3 spans 13 residues.